This T cell receptor beta chain was observed in a study of metastatic and nonmetastatic thyroid tumors. Study in general: For malignant and benign thyroid patients, tumor or nodule tissue and blood were the sources whose repertoires were compared.

This clone has at least ten counts. Its matching antigen is unknown. TCRdb re-processed the PCR reads through MiXCR. The top ten hold 3.4% of the sample, which has around 34,000 clones, roughly 15% seen once. General study findings and limits: Malignant thyroid tumors reportedly had TCR beta diversity that was significantly higher than in benign nodules, in blood and tumor.

The J segment lost 8 bases and the V segment lost 3 bases, leaving 13 bases of the junction unmatched. The CDR3 runs 15 residues. From germline, CDR1 is GTSNPN and CDR2 SVGIG (reference sequence). Before thyroid surgery, none of the patients had received any treatment. Sequencing was carried out using blood. This receptor was taken from a female donor with papillary thyroid cancer or a benign thyroid nodule (not recorded which). Some clones in this sample may be carry-over from other donors' samples. The chain has TRBV30 and TRBJ1-1; 9 nucleotides line up with TRBD1. The CDR3 reads CAWSPPRGQGSEAFF. The CDR3 nucleotides read TGTGCCTGGAGCCCGCCGCGGGGACAGGGATCGGAAGCTTTCTTT.